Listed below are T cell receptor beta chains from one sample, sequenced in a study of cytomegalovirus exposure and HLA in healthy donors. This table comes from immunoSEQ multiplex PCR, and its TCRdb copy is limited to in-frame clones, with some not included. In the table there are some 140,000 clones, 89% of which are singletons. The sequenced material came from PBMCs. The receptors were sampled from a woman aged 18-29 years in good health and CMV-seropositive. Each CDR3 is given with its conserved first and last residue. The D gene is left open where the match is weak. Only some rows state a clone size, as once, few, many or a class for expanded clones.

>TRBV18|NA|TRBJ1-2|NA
TGTGCCAGCTCAGATGAACTCGCTATTTGGACTCGAGTCTTC
CASSDELAIWTRVF
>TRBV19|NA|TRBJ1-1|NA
TGTGCCAGTAGTATGGGAACGGGATCCACTGAAGCTTTCTTT
CASSMGTGSTEAFF
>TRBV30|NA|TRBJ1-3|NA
TGTGCCTGGAGTGTACTGGGCGGACACTCTGGAAACACCATATATTTT
CAWSVLGGHSGNTIYF
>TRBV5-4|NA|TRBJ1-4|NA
TGTGCCAGCAGCCAACAGGGTATTAATGAAAAACTGTTTTTT
CASSQQGINEKLFF
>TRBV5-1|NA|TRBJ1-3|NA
TGCGCCAGCAGCTTCGACCGGGAGGGCAACACCATATATTTT
CASSFDREGNTIYF
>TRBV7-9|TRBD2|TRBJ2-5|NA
TGTGCCAGCAGCTCCCGCCGGGCGGGGGAGGATAAGGGAGAGACCCAGTACTTC
CASSSRRAGEDKGETQYF
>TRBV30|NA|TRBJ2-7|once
TGTGCCTGGAGTCCGGGGTCTCCCTACGAGCAGTACTTC
CAWSPGSPYEQYF
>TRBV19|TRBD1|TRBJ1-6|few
TGTGCCAGTAGTATGACAGGGGGTAATTCACCCCTCCACTTT
CASSMTGGNSPLHF
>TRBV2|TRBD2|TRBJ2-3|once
TGTGCCAGCAGTGAGGGACTAGCGGGGGGGGCCTTGAGTTTAGGTGATACGCAGTATTTT
CASSEGLAGGALSLGDTQYF
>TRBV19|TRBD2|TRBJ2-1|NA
TGTGCCAGTAGCTTAATGCCCATGGTGGGGACTAGCGGTGAGCAGTTCTTC
CASSLMPMVGTSGEQFF
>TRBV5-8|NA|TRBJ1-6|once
TGTGCCAGCAGCCTCCCGAGGGGGTGGTCCTATAATTCACCCCTCCACTTT
CASSLPRGWSYNSPLHF
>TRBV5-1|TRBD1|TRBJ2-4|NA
TGCGCCAGCAGCTCCGGACAGGGTTCCCTAACCAAAAACATTCAGTACTTC
CASSSGQGSLTKNIQYF
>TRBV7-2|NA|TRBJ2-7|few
TGTGCCAGCAGCCTCTCCTACGAGCAGTACTTC
CASSLSYEQYF
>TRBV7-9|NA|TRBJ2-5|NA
TGTGCCAGCAGCACGACTAGTTCCCCAGAGACCCAGTACTTC
CASSTTSSPETQYF
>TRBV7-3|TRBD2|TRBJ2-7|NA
TGTGCCAGCAGCTACCGAAATCTCGGGACTAGCGGGGGGGCGACCTACGAGCAGTACTTC
CASSYRNLGTSGGATYEQYF
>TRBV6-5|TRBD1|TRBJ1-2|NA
TGTGCCAGCAGTCCGCGACAGGGGTTGTTCTACACCTTC
CASSPRQGLFYTF
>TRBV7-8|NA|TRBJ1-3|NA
TGTGCCAGCAGATACTCCTCTGGAAACACCATATATTTT
CASRYSSGNTIYF
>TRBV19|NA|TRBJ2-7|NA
TGTGCCAGTAGTATGGGCTCAGGTTACGAGCAGTACTTC
CASSMGSGYEQYF
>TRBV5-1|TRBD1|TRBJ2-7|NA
TGCGCCAGCAGCTTGGCGGGGACAGGGGCGTCCGAGCAGTACTTC
CASSLAGTGASEQYF
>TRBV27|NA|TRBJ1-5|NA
TGTGCCAGCAGTTTCCTTGACAGTAATCAGCCCCAGCATTTT
CASSFLDSNQPQHF